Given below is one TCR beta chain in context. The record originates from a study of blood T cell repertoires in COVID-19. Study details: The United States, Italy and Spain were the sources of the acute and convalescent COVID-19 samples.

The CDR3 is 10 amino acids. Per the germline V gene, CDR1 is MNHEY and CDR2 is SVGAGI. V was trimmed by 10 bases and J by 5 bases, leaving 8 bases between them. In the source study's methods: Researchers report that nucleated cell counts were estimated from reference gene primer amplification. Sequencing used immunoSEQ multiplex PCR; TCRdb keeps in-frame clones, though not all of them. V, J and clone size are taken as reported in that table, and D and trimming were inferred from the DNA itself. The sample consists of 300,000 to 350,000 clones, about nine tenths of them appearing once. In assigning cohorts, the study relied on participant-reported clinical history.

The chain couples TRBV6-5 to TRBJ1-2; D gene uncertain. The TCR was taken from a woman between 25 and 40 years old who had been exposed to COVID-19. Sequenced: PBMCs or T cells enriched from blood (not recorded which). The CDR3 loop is CATRSYGYTF. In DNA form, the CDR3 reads TGTGCCACCAGGTCTTATGGCTACACCTTC.